These 28 T cell receptor beta chains were sequenced from one sample in a study of blood T cell repertoires in COVID-19. TCRdb's table, derived via immunoSEQ multiplex PCR, lists solely in-frame clones and lacks some. The sample yields around 200,000 clones, roughly nine tenths seen once. The sample consisted of PBMCs or T cells enriched from blood (not recorded which). These receptors were obtained from a woman aged 40-49 years with acute COVID-19.

J is TRBJ2-5 and V is TRBV18; D unclear. CDR1 KGHSH and CDR2 LQKENI come from the germline V gene. The CDR3 length is 13 residues. The ends were cut back, 6 bases at V and 5 bases at J, with 13 bases in the middle. The CDR3 here is CASSPRLAETQYF. The CDR3, as DNA: TGTGCCAGCTCCCCGAGGCTGGCTGAGACCCAGTACTTC.

This clone was seen once. The gene calls are TRBV5-1 and TRBJ1-4, with 9 bases matching TRBD1. V lost 4 bases and J lost 8; bases outside the gene matches: 6. The CDR3 has 14 residues. Looked up from germline, CDR1 is SGHRS and CDR2 is YFSETQ. The DNA of the CDR3 is TGCGCCAGCAGCCCCGGGACAGGGACGGAAAAACTGTTTTTT. Its protein is CASSPGTGTEKLFF.

V gene TRBV9 combines with J gene TRBJ1-2; 12 nucleotides agree with TRBD1. The germline CDR1 and CDR2 sequences are SGDLS and YYNGEE. The CDR3 totals 17 residues. V lost 0 bases, J lost 7 bases, and 10 bases stayed unmatched. CDR3 DNA: TGTGCCAGCAGCGTAGCAGGGACGGGACAGGGGGCATCTGGCTACACCTTC. It encodes CASSVAGTGQGASGYTF.

The rearrangement uses TRBV5-4 and TRBJ2-3; 15 nucleotides agree with TRBD2. Germline CDR1 SGHNT, CDR2 YYREEE (reference sequence). This CDR3 has 18 amino acids. The V gene end was trimmed by 3 bases and the J gene end by 0 bases; junction bases not matched to a gene: 5. The CDR3 region is CASSYGLAGGISTDTQYF. The DNA of the CDR3 is TGTGCCAGCAGCTACGGACTAGCGGGAGGGATAAGCACAGATACGCAGTATTTT.

The chain links TRBV5-6 to TRBJ2-7; 7 bases align to TRBD1. The CDR3 has 13 residues. The germline V gene has CDR1 SGHDT and CDR2 YYEEEE. Trimming at V came to 3 bases and at J to 3 bases, leaving 3 bases not matched to a gene. The CDR3 nucleotides are TGTGCCAGCAGCTCGGGACAGTACTACGAGCAGTACTTC. This translates into CASSSGQYYEQYF.

V is TRBV6-5 and J is TRBJ2-3; maybe TRBD2 (6 bases). The CDR3 runs to 15 residues. Trimming removed 5 bases at V and 3 bases at J, with 15 bases between. Germline V gene sequence: CDR1 MNHEY, CDR2 SVGAGI. The CDR3 spells CASSLRLEGTDTQYF. Here the CDR3 DNA reads TGTGCCAGCAGTCTCCGACTAGAGGGTACAGATACGCAGTATTTT.

This rearrangement joins TRBV6-2 or TRBV6-3 to TRBJ1-6; the match to TRBD1 covers 7 bases. Per the germline V gene, CDR1 is MNHEY and CDR2 is SVGEGT. V dropped 2 bases and J dropped 9; count of bases not matched to a gene: 4. This CDR3 has 14 amino acids. The CDR3 DNA is TGTGCCAGCAGTTACAGGGGGCGCGGTTCACCCCTCCACTTT. Protein: CASSYRGRGSPLHF.

The chain employs TRBV18 and TRBJ1-2; weak D call: TRBD1 (5 bases). CDR1 KGHSH and CDR2 LQKENI come from the germline V gene. Trimming took 2 bases from V and 3 from J, leaving 13 bases between them. The CDR3 spans 15 residues. CDR3 region: CASSPDSGRDYGYTF. The DNA for the CDR3 is TGTGCCAGCTCACCAGACTCGGGCAGGGACTATGGCTACACCTTC.

The chain carries TRBV5-4 and TRBJ1-3; D is ambiguous. V was shortened by 0 bases and J by 4 bases, with 5 bases between the two germline ends. CDR1 and CDR2 from the germline V gene are SGHNT and YYREEE (reference sequence). The CDR3 is 13 amino acids. The CDR3 is CASSLGGGNTIYF. The CDR3, as DNA: TGTGCCAGCAGCTTGGGAGGCGGAAACACCATATATTTT.

The chain is built from TRBV30 and TRBJ1-1; a weak D match, TRBD1 (6 bases). Between the trimmed V and J ends, which lost 2 bases and 5 bases, there was a span of 12 bases. In germline, CDR1 is GTSNPN, CDR2 SVGIG (reference sequence). This CDR3 region has 13 residues. The CDR3 reads CAWSSGGFTEAFF. CDR3 DNA: TGTGCCTGGAGTTCTGGGGGCTTTACTGAAGCTTTCTTT.

The CDR3 coding sequence is TGTGCCAGTAGCCCGGGACAGGGCATTGGCTACACCTTC. Its translation: CASSPGQGIGYTF. This sequence joins TRBV19 and TRBJ1-2, with TRBD1 identical over 9 bases. The J segment lost 7 bases and the V segment lost 6 bases, leaving 6 bases of the junction unmatched. The CDR3 contains 13 residues. Germline V gene data show CDR1 as LNHDA and CDR2 as SQIVND (reference sequence).

The CDR3 protein is CASTPPGGQETQYF. The CDR3 nucleotides are TGTGCCAGCACCCCCCCAGGGGGCCAAGAGACCCAGTACTTC. The rearrangement links TRBV11-2 to TRBJ2-5, with 7 nucleotides matching TRBD1. The junction had 6 bases not matched to a gene; V was cut back by 7 bases and J by 1 base. The germline V gene has CDR1 SGHAT and CDR2 FQNNGV. This CDR3 is built from 14 residues. Full variable domain (missing parts from reference TRBV11-2 and TRBJ2-5): EAGVAQSPRYKIIEKRQSVAFWCNPISGHATLYWYQQILGQGPKLLIQFQNNGVVDDSQLPKDRFSAERLKGVDSTLKIQPAKLEDSAVYLCASTPPGGQETQYFGPGTRLLVL.

This clone was seen only once. The rearrangement uses TRBV28 and TRBJ1-2; 7 bases map to TRBD1. Germline lookup yields CDR1 MDHEN and CDR2 SYDVKM. This CDR3 is built from 14 residues. With 4 bases clipped from V and 2 bases from J, the junction kept 4 bases outside the gene matches. CDR3 coding DNA: TGTGCCAGCAGTTCCGGGACAGCGAACTATGGCTACACCTTC. It codes for CASSSGTANYGYTF.

About this clone itself: At one end, the junction sequence differs from germline, possibly due to a read error. The rearrangement links TRBV19 to TRBJ2-3; 9 positions match TRBD1. Germline-derived CDR1 and CDR2 are LNHDA and SQIVND (reference sequence). This CDR3 has 15 residues. The CDR3 nucleotides are TGTGCCAGTAGGATAGGACAGGGGTTAACAGATACGCAGTATTTT. Its protein is CASRIGQGLTDTQYF.

Only one count was recorded for this clone. The V gene is TRBV2, the J gene TRBJ2-5; D is ambiguous. The CDR3 runs to 14 residues. The germline V gene encodes CDR1 SNHLY and CDR2 FYNNEI. V was shortened by 3 bases and J by 2 bases, with 10 bases between the two germline ends. For the CDR3, the DNA is TGTGCCAGCAGTGAGGTGGTCCTACAAGAGACCCAGTACTTC. It yields the protein CASSEVVLQETQYF.

In this sample, this clone turned up once. V and J are TRBV5-4 and TRBJ1-1; D is unresolved. The V gene's germline CDR1 is SGHNT and CDR2 YYREEE (reference sequence). The CDR3 extends over 16 amino acids. Trimming left V 6 bases short and J 0 bases short, with 18 bases between. The CDR3 region is CASTRGRATMNTEAFF. The CDR3 DNA follows: TGTGCCAGCACCCGCGGGAGGGCAACGATGAACACTGAAGCTTTCTTT.

In its sample, this clone was seen once. V gene TRBV7-8 combines with J gene TRBJ1-2; maybe TRBD1 (6 bases). Germline V gene sequence: CDR1 SGHVS, CDR2 FQNEAQ. This CDR3 region has 18 residues. With 1 base removed from V and 0 bases from J, the gap between germline ends came to 18 bases. CDR3 loop: CASSLGGATSGANYGYTF. CDR3 DNA sequence: TGTGCCAGCAGCTTAGGTGGCGCTACATCAGGGGCTAACTATGGCTACACCTTC. Complete variable domain (other parts from reference TRBV7-8 and TRBJ1-2): GAGVSQSPRYKVAKRGQDVALRCDPISGHVSLFWYQQALGQGPEFLTYFQNEAQLDKSGLPSDRFFAERPEGSVSTLKIQRTQQEDSAVYLCASSLGGATSGANYGYTFGSGTRLTVV.

The rearrangement joins TRBV30 to TRBJ2-2; D gene ambiguous. Trimming removed 5 bases at V and 0 bases at J, with 4 bases between. The germline gives CDR1 GTSNPN, CDR2 SVGIG (reference sequence). The CDR3 is made up of 12 amino acids. CDR3 residues: CAWSSNTGELFF. CDR3 nucleotide sequence: TGTGCCTGGTCCTCGAACACCGGGGAGCTGTTTTTT.

This chain uses TRBV7-6 with TRBJ2-3, with a possible D match to TRBD2 (5 bases). This CDR3 has 14 residues. Germline V gives CDR1 SGHVS, CDR2 FNYEAQ. Trimming pared 1 base from V and 6 bases from J, leaving 11 bases between. The CDR3 sequence: CASSLGRPGDTQYF. The CDR3 DNA sequence: TGTGCCAGCAGCTTAGGGAGACCGGGGGATACGCAGTATTTT.

In this sample, this clone turned up a few times. The genes are TRBV3-1 (or the pseudogene TRBV3-2) and TRBJ2-7; 7 bases align to TRBD2. The ends lost 0 bases at V and 5 bases at J; junction bases unmatched: 7. This CDR3 has 15 residues. Germline CDR1 and CDR2: LGHDT and YNNKEL (reference sequence). The CDR3 spells CASSQDTSGADEQYF. The CDR3 DNA reads TGTGCCAGCAGCCAAGACACCAGCGGGGCTGACGAGCAGTACTTC.

This clone appeared a single time. This rearrangement joins TRBV29-1 to TRBJ1-1; no clear D. CDR1 SQVTM and CDR2 ANQGSEA come from the germline V gene. The CDR3 runs 14 residues. The V end was cut by 4 bases, the J end by 6 bases, with 18 bases between. CDR3 protein: CSVAPTRGNAEAFF. In nucleotides, the CDR3 is TGCAGCGTTGCCCCCACAAGAGGAAACGCTGAAGCTTTCTTT.

The chain's CDR3 is CASSINQGRGYTF. In DNA, the CDR3 is TGTGCCAGTAGTATTAATCAGGGAAGAGGCTACACCTTC. The V gene is TRBV19, the J gene TRBJ1-2; a weak D match, TRBD1 (5 bases). Between the trimmed V and J ends, which lost 3 bases and 8 bases, there was a span of 13 bases. CDR1 is LNHDA and CDR2 is SQIVND in the germline V gene (reference sequence). The CDR3 sequence is 13 residues long.

The chain employs TRBV5-6 and TRBJ1-2, with a weak D call TRBD1 (6 bases). Looked up from germline, CDR1 is SGHDT and CDR2 is YYEEEE. Deletions cut 5 bases from V and 4 bases from J, with 15 bases between. The CDR3 has 14 residues. CDR3 residues: CASSARGAGYGYTF. Written as DNA, the CDR3 is TGTGCCAGCAGTGCCCGGGGGGCGGGCTATGGCTACACCTTC.

This clone was observed once. This sequence joins TRBV3-1 (or the pseudogene TRBV3-2) and TRBJ1-2, with a tentative D call TRBD1 (6 bases). The CDR3 extends over 15 amino acids. Trimming cost V 0 bases and J 8 bases, with 16 bases left between them. CDR1 is LGHDT, CDR2 YNNKEL, per germline (reference sequence). The CDR3 DNA reads as TGTGCCAGCAGCCAAGATCTACAGGGAAGATGGGGCTACACCTTC. Its protein is CASSQDLQGRWGYTF.

The chain carries TRBV7-8 and TRBJ2-1; 10 positions agree with TRBD1. This CDR3 is 16 amino acids long. V lost 1 base and J lost 8; bases outside the gene matches: 8. Germline V gives CDR1 SGHVS, CDR2 FQNEAQ. Written as DNA, the CDR3 is TGTGCCAGCAGCTTAGGAGGGACAGGGGAGGGCGATGAGCAGTTCTTC. Protein product: CASSLGGTGEGDEQFF.

V gene TRBV9 combines with J gene TRBJ2-6; 10 bases are shared with TRBD1. V was pared by 0 bases and J by 1 base, with 10 bases of the junction left unmatched. The CDR3 totals 20 residues. In germline, CDR1 is SGDLS, CDR2 YYNGEE. CDR3 sequence reads: CASSVEAPTGGASGANVLTF. The DNA of the CDR3 is TGTGCCAGCAGCGTAGAGGCCCCGACAGGGGGCGCATCTGGGGCCAACGTCCTGACTTTC.

V is TRBV23-1 and J is TRBJ1-3, with D possibly being TRBD1 (6 bases). TRBV23-1 is an ORF for which the function is uncertain. This CDR3 is built from 16 residues. The V end lost 2 bases, the J end lost 3 bases, and 14 bases lay between the germline ends. For the CDR3, the DNA is TGCGCCAGCAGTCAAAAGGTCAGGGGTTATGGAAACACCATATATTTT. Its protein product is CASSQKVRGYGNTIYF.

This chain joins TRBV3-1 (or the pseudogene TRBV3-2) and TRBJ1-6; 7 positions agree with TRBD1. The CDR3 is 16 residues long. Trimming cost V 0 bases and J 9 bases; bases outside gene matches: 8. Germline values: CDR1 LGHDT, CDR2 YNNKEL (reference sequence). CDR3 loop: CASSQDLETGSSPLHF. CDR3 nucleotides: TGTGCCAGCAGCCAAGATTTGGAGACAGGGTCTTCACCCCTCCACTTT.